The 8 T cell receptor beta chains given below trace back to one sample, sequenced in a study of OX40 agonist ivuxolimab in advanced cancers. Here immunoSEQ multiplex PCR was the method, and the copy in TCRdb shows in-frame clones only, minus some. The repertoire holds tens of thousands of clones, with approximately 84% as singletons. Sequencing used CD4+ or CD8+ T cells sorted from blood, obtained in a trial of the OX40 agonist ivuxolimab. The receptors derive from an adult with an advanced solid tumor such as melanoma, head and neck, liver or kidney cancer.

The CDR3 here is CASSYARAHVTGELFF. DNA for the CDR3: TGTGCCAGCAGTTACGCCAGGGCTCACGTCACCGGGGAGCTGTTTTTT. V usage is TRBV6-6 and J usage is TRBJ2-2; D may be TRBD1 (5 bases). This CDR3 comprises 16 residues. V lost 2 bases to trimming and J lost 4 bases, with 14 bases between them. Germline V gene sequence: CDR1 MNHNY, CDR2 SVGAGI (reference sequence).

V is TRBV4-1 and J is TRBJ2-1; no definite D call. Germline values: CDR1 MGHRA, CDR2 YSYEKL. Trimming stripped 3 bases from V and 0 bases from J, with 6 bases between. This CDR3 contains 14 residues. CDR3 region: CASSQTGSYNEQFF. The CDR3 DNA follows: TGCGCCAGCAGCCAGACGGGCTCCTACAATGAGCAGTTCTTC.

By sample share, this clone is medium-sized. The rearrangement joins TRBV19 to TRBJ1-2; TRBD1 matches 8 bases. Germline CDR1 is LNHDA and CDR2 is SQIVND (reference sequence). The CDR3 is made up of 17 amino acids. The V segment lost 4 bases and the J segment 5 bases; nucleotides outside the gene matches: 15. This chain's CDR3 is CASSTPPGQGARYGYTF. The CDR3 DNA reads TGTGCCAGTAGTACCCCACCCGGCCAGGGGGCGAGGTATGGCTACACCTTC. The variable domain in full, with the rest retrieved from reference TRBV19 and TRBJ1-2, is DGGITQSPKYLFRKEGQNVTLSCEQNLNHDAMYWYRQDPGQGLRLIYYSQIVNDFQKGDIAEGYSVSREKKESFPLTVTSAQKNPTAFYLCASSTPPGQGARYGYTFGSGTRLTVV.

CDR3: CASSSGGLAGGPGFNEQFF. The CDR3 DNA reads TGTGCCAGCAGCTCGGGGGGCCTAGCGGGAGGGCCTGGGTTCAATGAGCAGTTCTTC. The chain couples TRBV7-9 to TRBJ2-1, with 12 bases that match TRBD2. CDR3 size: 19 residues. V shed 4 bases and J 6 bases; nucleotides not matched to a gene: 16. Germline V CDR1 and CDR2: SEHNR, FQNEAQ (reference sequence).

The chain recombines TRBV9 with TRBJ1-3; 9 bases match TRBD1. The CDR3 is 15 residues long. Per the germline V gene, CDR1 is SGDLS and CDR2 is YYNGEE. V was clipped by 0 bases and J by 2 bases; unmatched bases: 0. CDR3: CASSVGDRAGNTIYF. The CDR3 DNA is TGTGCCAGCAGCGTAGGGGACAGGGCTGGAAACACCATATATTTT.

The chain links TRBV20-1 to TRBJ1-2; D is unresolved. This CDR3 comprises 11 residues. In germline, CDR1 is DFQATT, CDR2 SNEGSKA (reference sequence). V was pared by 2 bases and J by 10 bases, with 11 bases between. CDR3 sequence: CSARKTADYTF. As DNA, the CDR3 is TGCAGTGCTAGAAAAACAGCCGACTACACCTTC.

The rearrangement uses TRBV9 and TRBJ2-7; 7 positions agree with TRBD1. The CDR3 length is 15 residues. The trim removed 4 bases at V and 3 bases at J, leaving 10 bases unmatched. CDR1 and CDR2 from the germline V gene are SGDLS and YYNGEE. The CDR3 nucleotides are TGTGCCAGCAGCCCCGGGCCGGGACAGAACTACGAGCAGTACTTC. Translating it yields CASSPGPGQNYEQYF.

This chain joins TRBV5-6 and TRBJ2-1, with D perhaps matching TRBD2 (6 bases). This CDR3 has 14 amino acids. Germline V gene data show CDR1 as SGHDT and CDR2 as YYEEEE. Trimming removed 4 bases from V and 10 bases from J, with 18 bases in between. The CDR3 region is CASSPGTGGAEQFF. In nucleotides, the CDR3 is TGTGCCAGCAGCCCCGGGACTGGGGGAGCAGAGCAGTTCTTC.